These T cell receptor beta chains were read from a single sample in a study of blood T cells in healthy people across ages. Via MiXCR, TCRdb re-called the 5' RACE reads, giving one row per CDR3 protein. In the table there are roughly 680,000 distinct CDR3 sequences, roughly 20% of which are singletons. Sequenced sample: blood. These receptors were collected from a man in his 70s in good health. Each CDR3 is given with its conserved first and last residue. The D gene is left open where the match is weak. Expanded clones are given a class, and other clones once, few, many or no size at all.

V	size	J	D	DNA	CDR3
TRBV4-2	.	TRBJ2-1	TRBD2	TGTGCCAGCAGCCAGTCCACTAGCGGGACCTACAATGAGCAGTTCTTC	CASSQSTSGTYNEQFF
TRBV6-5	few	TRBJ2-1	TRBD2	TGTGCCAGCAGTTGGGAACCGGGACTAGCGGGAGGGCGGAATGAGCAGTTCTTC	CASSWEPGLAGGRNEQFF
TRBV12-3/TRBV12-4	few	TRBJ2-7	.	TGTGCCAGCAGTTTCCGGGACAAAATTCACGAGCAGTACTTC	CASSFRDKIHEQYF
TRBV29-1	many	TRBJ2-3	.	TGCAGCGTTGGGACAGAGAGCACAGATACGCAGTATTTT	CSVGTESTDTQYF
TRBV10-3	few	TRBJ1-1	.	TGTGCCATGAGATTCGATTCGGGGGACACTGAAGCTTTCTTT	CAMRFDSGDTEAFF
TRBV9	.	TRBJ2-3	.	TGTGCCAGCAGCGTAGTCGGGGTGACCGGCACAGATACGCAGTATTTT	CASSVVGVTGTDTQYF
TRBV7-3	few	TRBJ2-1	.	TGTGCCAGCAGCTTAAGCGGAGACTACAATGAGCAGTTCTTC	CASSLSGDYNEQFF
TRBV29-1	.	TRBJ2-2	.	TGCAGCGTCGAAGAGGGCGGACTCTCGGACACCGGGGAGCTGTTTTTT	CSVEEGGLSDTGELFF
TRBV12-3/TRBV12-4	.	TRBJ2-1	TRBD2	TGTGCCAGCAGTTTAGACAGGACTAGTTACAATGAGCAGTTCTTC	CASSLDRTSYNEQFF
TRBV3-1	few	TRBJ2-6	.	TGTGCCAGCAGCCAAGAAGGCGGGGCCAACGTCCTGACTTTC	CASSQEGGANVLTF
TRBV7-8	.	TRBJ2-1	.	TGTGCCAGCAGCTCGAAAGATGAGCAGTTCTTC	CASSSKDEQFF
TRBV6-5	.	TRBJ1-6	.	TGTGCCAGCAGCCAGAGGCAGGACCGACCCCTCCACTTT	CASSQRQDRPLHF
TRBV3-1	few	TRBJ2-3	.	TGTGCCAGCAGCCAAGATCTGGGGGCTAGTTACACGCAGTATTTT	CASSQDLGASYTQYF
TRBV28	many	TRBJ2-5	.	TGTGCCAGCGGGACCGGGATCCTACGGAAAGAGACCCAGTACTTC	CASGTGILRKETQYF
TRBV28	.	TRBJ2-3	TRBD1	TGTGCCAGCAGTACGACAGGGGGCGGAGTGCCAGATACGCAGTATTTT	CASSTTGGGVPDTQYF
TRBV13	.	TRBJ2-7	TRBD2	TGTGCCAGCAGCTTACCCACGGGAGGGAACTACGAGCAGTACTTC	CASSLPTGGNYEQYF
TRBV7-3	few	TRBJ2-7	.	TGTGCCAGCAGCTTAGGGGGCGGGAACTACGAGCAGTACTTC	CASSLGGGNYEQYF
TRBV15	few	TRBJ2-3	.	TGTGCCACCAGCAGTCCGGGGATGGGGAACCCAGATACGCAGTATTTT	CATSSPGMGNPDTQYF
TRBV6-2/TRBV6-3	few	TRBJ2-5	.	TGTGCCAGCAGTTACTCGAGGCAGACCCAGTACTTC	CASSYSRQTQYF
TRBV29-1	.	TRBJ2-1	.	TGCAGCGTTGAAGACAGGGTCCACTACAATGAGCAGTTCTTC	CSVEDRVHYNEQFF
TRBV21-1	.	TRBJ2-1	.	TGTGCCAGGTTTTACCGGGACAGCTTTTACAATGAGCAGTTCTTC	CARFYRDSFYNEQFF
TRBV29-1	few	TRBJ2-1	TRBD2	TGCAGCGTTGATCTTTGGGAGCGGGAGGGGTCGAATGAGCAGTTCTTC	CSVDLWEREGSNEQFF
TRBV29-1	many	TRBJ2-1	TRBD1	TGCAGCGTTGTCGTCTCCGGGACAGCGCCCACGGGTGAGCAGTTCTTC	CSVVVSGTAPTGEQFF
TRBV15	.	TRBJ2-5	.	TGTGCCACCAGTAGTCGACAGCAAGAGACCCAGTACTTC	CATSSRQQETQYF
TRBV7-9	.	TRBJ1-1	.	TGTGCCAGCAGCTTAGGCGGTATGTACACTGAAGCTTTCTTT	CASSLGGMYTEAFF
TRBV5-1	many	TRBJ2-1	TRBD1	TGCGCCAGCAGCCCGGGACAGGGTTATTACAATGAGCAGTTCTTC	CASSPGQGYYNEQFF
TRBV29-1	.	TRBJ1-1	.	TGCAGCGTTGATGCGGCGAACACTGAAGCTTTCTTT	CSVDAANTEAFF
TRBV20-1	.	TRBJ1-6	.	TGCAGTGCTAGAGACCATCGGGCCCATAATTCACCCCTCCACTTT	CSARDHRAHNSPLHF
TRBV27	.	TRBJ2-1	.	TGTGCCAGCGGCAGGGGAAACAATGAGCAGTTCTTC	CASGRGNNEQFF
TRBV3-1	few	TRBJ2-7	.	TGCGCCAGCAGCCAATATGGGGACATCGGCGGCTCCTACGAGCAGTACTTC	CASSQYGDIGGSYEQYF
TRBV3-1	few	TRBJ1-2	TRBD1	TGTGCCACCGGACAGGGGGTAGTAAACTATGGCTACACCTTC	CATGQGVVNYGYTF
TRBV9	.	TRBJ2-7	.	TGTGCCAGCAGCGTAGTCCCCGCAGGGTCAAAGGAGCAGTACTTC	CASSVVPAGSKEQYF
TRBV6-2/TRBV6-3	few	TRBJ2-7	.	TGTGCCAGCAGGCAGGCGGTCTCCTACGAGCAGTACTTC	CASRQAVSYEQYF
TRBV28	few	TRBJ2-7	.	TGTGCCAGCAGCTACGCTTCTTGGACAGCGGACTACGAGCAGTACTTC	CASSYASWTADYEQYF
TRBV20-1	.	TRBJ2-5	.	TGCAGTGCTAGGACTAGGCACCAAGAGACCCAGTACTTC	CSARTRHQETQYF
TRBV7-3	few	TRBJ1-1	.	TGTGCCAGCAGCTTGGAGATTAGCACTGAAGCTTTCTTT	CASSLEISTEAFF
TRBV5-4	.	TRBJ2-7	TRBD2	TGTGCCAGCAGCTTGGGCCTAGCGGGAGGCTGGGAGCAGTACTTC	CASSLGLAGGWEQYF
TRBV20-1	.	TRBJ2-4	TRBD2	TGCAGTGCTGGGACTACCTTCAAAAACATTCAGTACTTC	CSAGTTFKNIQYF
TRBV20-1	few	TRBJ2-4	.	TGCAGTGCTAGAGATCTAAAAGGGGTCGGAAACATTCAGTACTTC	CSARDLKGVGNIQYF
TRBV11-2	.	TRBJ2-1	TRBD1	TGTGCCAGCAGCAAAAACCAGGGGGATGGGCAGTTCTTC	CASSKNQGDGQFF
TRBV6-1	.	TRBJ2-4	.	TGTGCCAGCAGTGAATCAGGGCTTAGTGACATTCAGTACTTC	CASSESGLSDIQYF
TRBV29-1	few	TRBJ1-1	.	TGCAGCGTTGAATCTGGGTCGAACACTGAAGCTTTCTTT	CSVESGSNTEAFF
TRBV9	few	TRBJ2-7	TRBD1	TGTGCCAGCAGCCCCGGGACAGGGGTTTACTACGAGCAGTACTTC	CASSPGTGVYYEQYF
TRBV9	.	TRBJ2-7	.	TGTGCCAGCAGTAAGACGGGCTCCTACGAGCAGTACTTC	CASSKTGSYEQYF
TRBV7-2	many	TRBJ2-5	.	TGTGCCAGCAGCTTAGTGGGTAGAGAGACCCAGTACTTC	CASSLVGRETQYF
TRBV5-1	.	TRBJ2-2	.	TGCGCCAGCAGCTCCCATGGCGGGGCCGGGGAGCTGTTTTTT	CASSSHGGAGELFF